The 9 T cell receptor beta chains listed next were all sequenced from one sample in a study of response to subunit inactivated influenza vaccine. TCRdb called the RT-PCR reads again in MiXCR, with one record for every CDR3 protein. The data contain more than 450,000 distinct CDR3 sequences, roughly 12% of them singletons. This material consisted of PBMCs from blood, taken on the day of vaccination. The receptor source for this set is a man aged 50-59 years who received an inactivated influenza vaccine.

V and J are TRBV5-1 and TRBJ1-5; a weak D match, TRBD1 (5 bases). The germline gives CDR1 SGHRS, CDR2 YFSETQ. The CDR3 totals 15 residues. V gave up 1 base and J gave up 5 bases, with 13 bases separating them. The CDR3 loop is CASSLYGAEDQPQHF. Here the CDR3 DNA reads TGCGCCAGCAGCTTGTACGGGGCGGAGGATCAGCCCCAGCATTTT.

V is TRBV7-9 and J is TRBJ2-2; D unresolved. Germline CDR1 SEHNR, CDR2 FQNEAQ (reference sequence). This CDR3 contains 15 residues. Trimming removed 8 bases from V and 1 base from J, with 14 bases in between. The CDR3 DNA reads TGTGCCAGCCTCGGCGTCCAGTTGAACACCGGGGAGCTGTTTTTT. It yields the protein CASLGVQLNTGELFF.

This clonotype has just a few counts. This chain uses TRBV11-2 with TRBJ2-2; weak D call: TRBD2 (6 bases). V lost 3 bases and J 5 bases, leaving 13 bases between the germline ends. CDR1 and CDR2 (germline): SGHAT, FQNNGV. The CDR3 covers 15 residues. CDR3 DNA sequence: TGTGCCAGCAGCTTGGACGGGAGATGGACCGGGGAGCTGTTTTTT. Translation: CASSLDGRWTGELFF.

This clonotype was counted a few times. CDR3 sequence (DNA): TGTGCCAGCAGCTATAACAGGGATCAAGAGACCCAGTACTTC. Protein product: CASSYNRDQETQYF. The rearrangement joins TRBV7-2 to TRBJ2-5; D is perhaps TRBD1 (6 bases). Germline CDR1 reads SGHTA; CDR2 reads FQGNSA. The CDR3 contains 14 residues. Trimming shortened V by 4 bases and J by 2 bases, and 11 bases separated the two germline ends.

This clonotype was recorded a few times. This rearrangement joins TRBV20-1 to TRBJ2-4; the match to TRBD1 covers 10 bases. The germline CDR1 and CDR2 sequences are DFQATT and SNEGSKA (reference sequence). V shed 1 base and J 3 bases; nucleotides not matched to a gene: 6. The CDR3 loop spans 16 amino acids. CDR3 nucleotide sequence: TGCAGTGCTAGAGTTGCTGGGACAGGGGTCAAAAACATTCAGTACTTC. This sequence encodes CSARVAGTGVKNIQYF.

The gene calls are TRBV12-3 or TRBV12-4 and TRBJ2-1, with TRBD2 as a possible D gene (7 bases). Deletions cut 8 bases from V and 2 bases from J, with 10 bases between. The CDR3 is 13 residues long. The CDR3 nucleotides are TGTGCCAGCGGGGGGGCCCCCTACAATGAGCAGTTCTTC. Its protein is CASGGAPYNEQFF.

The chain couples TRBV4-2 to TRBJ1-4, with 7 bases that match TRBD1. This CDR3 region has 14 residues. Trimming cost V 6 bases and J 4 bases; bases outside gene matches: 5. The V gene's germline CDR1 is LGHNA and CDR2 YNFKEQ. The CDR3 DNA reads TGTGCCAGCAGTTTCCCAGGGGGTAATGAAAAACTGTTTTTT. Translation: CASSFPGGNEKLFF.

This clonotype showed up just a few times. The chain uses TRBV7-2 and TRBJ1-2; tentatively, D is TRBD1 (6 bases). The length of the CDR3 is 15 residues. Trimming cost V 0 bases and J 2 bases, with 10 bases left between them. Germline values: CDR1 SGHTA, CDR2 FQGNSA. The CDR3 spells CASSLAGGENYGYTF. CDR3 nucleotides: TGTGCCAGCAGCTTAGCCGGGGGCGAGAACTATGGCTACACCTTC.

This clonotype was observed many times. The chain combines TRBV4-3 with TRBJ1-2; the D is unclear. V was shortened by 0 bases and J by 6 bases, with 20 bases between the two germline ends. The CDR3 is made up of 17 amino acids. The germline V gene has CDR1 LGHNA and CDR2 YSLEER. This CDR3 reads CASSQDHGGRRFNGYTF. The CDR3 nucleotides read TGCGCCAGCAGCCAAGACCACGGAGGTCGAAGGTTCAATGGCTACACCTTC.